This TCR beta chain was recorded in a study of cytomegalovirus exposure and HLA in healthy donors (dated by TCRdb to 2016 to 2017). Notes on the research overall: An earlier analysis of 550 to 700 of the donors reported 250 to 300 Gb of sequence data and some 100 million unique TCR beta sequences from 150 million to 200 million T cells. An early release covering over 500 HLA-typed donors comprised approximately 290 gigabases of sequencing data and around 85 million unique TCR sequences. Of the roughly 390 genotyped donors, around 81% fell in the genetic ancestry cluster associated with self-reported Caucasian donors. The aim of the study was to test whether cataloging public T cell receptors could identify signatures of past pathogen exposure. The T cell repertoires of several hundred subjects were profiled by immunosequencing and related to cytomegalovirus serostatus. Along with the approximately 620-subject first cohort, a separate validation cohort of roughly 110 different subjects was used. High-throughput TCR immunosequencing, statistical association of individual TCRs with disease status, and machine learning were combined to predict cytomegalovirus infection status. A later analysis re-examined previously published TCR beta repertoires from 610 or so donors and added high-resolution HLA genotyping to investigate patterns of TCR occurrence. The later analysis used no new phenotypic data to find candidate immune exposures, relying instead on TCR beta sequences and their occurrence across donors. An earlier analysis of 500 to 750 of the donors applied high-throughput TCR beta sequencing to assess whether each TCR beta V gene segment acted as functional or pseudogenic. Alongside the repertoire data, information on donor age, sex, ethnicity and CMV serostatus was compiled. A later genetic analysis used genome-wide SNP genotypes for about three fifths of the 666 donors, treating that subset as a discovery cohort. Every repertoire in the discovery cohort had been generated on one and the same sequencing platform. Class I and class II HLA loci were covered by the typing at four-digit resolution. Typing coverage varied by locus: roughly 629-630 donors for A, B, C, DRB1 and DQB1; approximately 500 for DQA1; approximately 570 for DPA1; approximately 470 for DPB1. Several DR-DQ haplotypes were handled as single units for association and clustering because linkage in the cohort was strong. Across approximately 400 genotyped donors of the cohort, an average of about 200,000 unique TCR beta nucleotide sequences per donor were sequenced, and 15% to 20% of those sequences were non-productive.

The CDR3 runs 12 residues from the cysteine to the phenylalanine. The only DNA kept is the CDR3, 36 bases in frame from the first base. The germline V gene (reference sequence) specifies GTSNPN as CDR1 and SVGIG as CDR2. Deletion took 4 bases off V and 8 bases off J, with a span of 12 bases between the germline ends. The cohort was made up of several hundred healthy bone marrow donors. At the time of sampling, every cohort member was nominally healthy, though immune exposures that went unrecorded were likely present. Of the approximately 700 cohort members, 250 to 300 had positive CMV serostatus and 350 to 450 had negative CMV serostatus, and CMV serostatus was not recorded for the donor. A peripheral blood sample was provided by each donor, and peripheral blood mononuclear cells were used for TCR beta sequencing. The Qiagen DNeasy Blood Extraction Kit was used to extract genomic DNA from the blood cell samples.

This clone was seen only a few times. It has no known antigen specificity. No much larger clonotype is one base removed from it; base qualities were not supplied. Summary of the overall study and its limitations: Sequencing depth was assumed to be roughly uniform across donors in the presence/absence analyses, though that assumption may not hold. Because HLA typing was unavailable for some donors at each locus, only the typed subset was used in association tests. A later analysis found that most CMV-associated TCR beta chains appeared HLA-restricted, with HLA associations seemingly driven largely by CMV exposure. The authors suggested that the approach could potentially be generalized to other disease states and immunological phenotypes. Because counts were too low, fewer than 20 rarely observed V segments, including chromosome 9 orphons, were excluded from the earlier analysis of several hundred of the donors. Because the 87-base-pair reads could not distinguish some IMGT-functional V segments, including TRBV6-2 and TRBV6-3, those segments were excluded. A later genetic analysis reported fewer N-insertions in productive TCRs among donors in an Asian-associated ancestry cluster than the roughly 620-donor mean. A further reported finding was that TCR beta sequences accurately predicted the HLA-A and HLA-B alleles for most subjects in the first cohort. A later analysis found that HLA-associated TCR beta chains were more clonally expanded and had lower generation probabilities than equally common non-associated chains. Linkage disequilibrium might explain the correlated functional status among segregating V segments, but an unknown experimental factor could not be ruled out. In a later analysis, the rate of TCR association differed among HLA loci, with DRB1 alleles having the most associated TCRs and HLA-C alleles having the fewest. Strong co-occurrence of HLA alleles, especially DR and DQ, made assigning TCR associations to individual alleles difficult. Several of the top co-occurrence clusters appeared to be linked to parvovirus B19, influenza, CMV and Epstein-Barr virus, according to a later analysis. The study gave a list of over 150 TCR beta chains associated with cytomegalovirus. The only immune exposure information available for the cohort was CMV serostatus. Specific HLA alleles were associated with over 15,000 TCR beta sequences at a false discovery rate of 0.05 in a later analysis. A few of the identified cytomegalovirus-associated TCR beta chains were confirmed in vitro to be specific for cytomegalovirus antigens. Broadly in line with IMGT annotations, most TCR beta V segments showed up in productive rearrangements about 87% or about 30% of the time in an earlier analysis of several hundred of the donors. The classifier was reported to diagnose cytomegalovirus status with high specificity and sensitivity in both the original and validation cohorts. The sequencing pipeline was judged likely to have produced a cluster of highly shared sequence variants as a technical artifact. Across donors, most TCR sequences were observed very rarely, whereas some public TCRs were present in many individuals. This cohort had only TCR beta chains sequenced, and the lack of alpha or paired-chain data limited which features could be detected. A later genetic analysis associated a missense DCLRE1C variant with V-gene and J-gene trimming of TCR beta chains, and an independent cohort replicated the association.

The library came from the immunoSEQ multiplex PCR assay. The multiplex PCR relied on a mix of 60 forward primers for TCR Vbeta segments and 13 reverse primers for TCR Jbeta segments. The CDR3 region of rearranged TCR beta genes was amplified from genomic DNA by a multiplex PCR assay. The Illumina HiSeq System was used to sequence the amplified TCR beta libraries as 87-base-pair reads. The paper's data handling went like this. Across the 500 to 700 repertoires, a later analysis counted some 80 million unique TCR beta chains, 9.5 million to 13 million of which were shared by at least two donors. Raw reads were error-corrected and collapsed into unique sequences by a nearest-neighbor algorithm in which closely related sequences were merged to remove PCR and sequencing errors. Alignment of CDR3 sequences to IMGT reference sequences was used to assign V, D and J gene segments. For a sequence to be retained, at least a six-nucleotide match to both a V gene segment and a J gene segment was required. A rearrangement counted as productive if the CDR3 had no stop codons and remained in frame with V and J, and every other rearrangement counted as non-productive. Following IMGT convention, CDR3 was defined as the stretch from the second conserved V-encoded cysteine to the conserved J-encoded phenylalanine. The earlier analysis of more than 450 of the donors excluded sequences that lacked an unambiguous match to a single V gene segment. An earlier analysis of a few hundred of the donors classified V segments as functional when productive rearrangements were above 56.7% and as segregating when the standard deviation between donors was above 5%. To diagnose cytomegalovirus status from the catalog of TCR beta chain sequences, a statistical classification framework was built. In a later analysis, TCR nucleotide sequences were compared against IMGT/GENE-DB human TR gene sequences so that V and J genes could be assigned. The TCRdist pipeline was used in a later analysis to assign CDR3 sequences and most-parsimonious VDJ recombination scenarios. In a later analysis, each TCR beta chain was defined by its CDR3 amino acid sequence together with its V-gene family, and reads without a unique V-gene family were excluded. A later analysis removed roughly 590 highly shared, low-generation-probability nucleotide sequences to deal with suspected cross-contamination and a sequencing artifact. In a later analysis, a clonal expansion index was calculated for each public chain from normalized within-repertoire ranks of inferred template counts. Generation probabilities in a later analysis came from a VDJ recombination model fitted to out-of-frame rearrangements, and those results were checked against IGoR. In a later analysis, TCR-TCR, TCR-HLA and TCR-CMV co-occurrence was scored with hypergeometric tests, and a repertoire-size bias correction was applied to TCR pairs. A later analysis estimated false discovery rates by permuting HLA or CMV assignments 20 times. In a later analysis, co-occurring TCRs were grouped using DBSCAN, with TCRdist sequence similarity added in when clustering inside HLA-allele-positive subsets. Repertoires with fewer than 30,000 or more than 120,000 public chains, plus five repertoires with anomalous nucleotide sharing, were excluded from co-occurrence clustering. TCRdb holds this immuneACCESS table with in-frame rearrangements only. Some clones are missing; in checked studies, unresolved V genes explain under half, and the rest has no known cause. From that table come the V and J calls and clone size; the DNA was used to work out D and trimming. Within this sample are over 75,000 clones, with 64% of them counted one time only. Of the sample, about 2.3% is held by the ten largest clones.

What was sequenced was PBMCs. The chain employs TRBV30 and TRBJ1-3, with no reliable assignment of the D segment. This TCR derives from a human donor in good health. The CDR3 protein is CAWNTQPYTIYF. In nucleotide form, the sequence is TGTGCCTGGAACACCCAACCATACACCATATATTTT.